The 24 T cell receptor beta chains given below trace back to one sample, sequenced in a study of blood T cell repertoires in COVID-19. The assay was immunoSEQ multiplex PCR, and TCRdb's table has in-frame clones only and misses some. The sample lists some 330,000 clones, 92% occurring once. The sample consisted of PBMCs or T cells enriched from blood (not recorded which). Source of these receptors: a woman in her thirties who had recovered from COVID-19.

The chain joins TRBV11-1 to TRBJ1-1; D not resolved. Deletions cut 4 bases from V and 4 bases from J, with 10 bases between. Per the germline V gene, CDR1 is SGHAT and CDR2 is FQDESV (reference sequence). The CDR3 is made up of 13 amino acids. The CDR3 region has the DNA TGTGCCAGCAGCTCTCGGGGTTCCACTGAAGCTTTCTTT. Amino acids: CASSSRGSTEAFF.

The rearrangement joins TRBV7-3 to TRBJ2-3; TRBD2 matches at 12 bases. Germline CDR1 and CDR2: SGHTA and FQGTGA. V lost 5 bases and J lost 2; bases outside the gene matches: 8. The CDR3 has 17 residues. CDR3: CASSLATSGGLTDTQYF. The CDR3 coding sequence is TGTGCCAGCAGCCTAGCAACTAGCGGGGGGCTCACAGATACGCAGTATTTT.

This clone was detected a few times. The chain employs TRBV4-1 and TRBJ2-1, with D perhaps TRBD2 (7 bases). V lost 1 base to trimming and J lost 0 bases, with 13 bases between them. Germline CDR1 reads MGHRA; CDR2 reads YSYEKL. The CDR3 covers 17 residues. Here the CDR3 reads CASSQVGRGPSYNEQFF. The CDR3 DNA reads as TGCGCCAGCAGCCAAGTGGGGCGGGGGCCCTCCTACAATGAGCAGTTCTTC.

The CDR3 DNA reads TGCGCCAGCAGCTTGGCGGTTGGAAACACCATATATTTT. It translates to CASSLAVGNTIYF. V is TRBV5-1 and J is TRBJ1-3; D ambiguous. Trimming stripped 0 bases from V and 3 bases from J, with 4 bases between. The CDR3 is 13 amino acids. Germline V gene data show CDR1 as SGHRS and CDR2 as YFSETQ.

This clone has only one observation. The V and J genes are TRBV4-1 and TRBJ2-1, with D uncertain. V lost 0 bases to trimming and J lost 8 bases, with 8 bases between them. CDR3 length: 13 amino acids. The V gene's germline CDR1 is MGHRA and CDR2 YSYEKL. CDR3 in amino acids: CASSQDSSHEQFF. CDR3 in DNA: TGCGCCAGCAGCCAAGACAGTAGCCATGAGCAGTTCTTC.

The chain links TRBV27 to TRBJ2-2; 7 nucleotides agree with TRBD2. V gave up 6 bases and J gave up 4 bases; unmatched junction bases: 8. The V gene's germline CDR1 is MNHEY and CDR2 SMNVEV (reference sequence). The CDR3 is 15 residues long. The CDR3 coding sequence is TGTGCCAGCAGGTGGGAGGGCGTGGGCACCGGGGAGCTGTTTTTT. It encodes CASRWEGVGTGELFF.

The chain recombines TRBV11-3 with TRBJ1-2; tentative D call: TRBD1 (5 bases). Deletions cut 0 bases from V and 3 bases from J, with 20 bases between. Germline V lookup: CDR1 SGHNT, CDR2 YENEEA. CDR3 length: 18 amino acids. CDR3 DNA: TGTGCCAGCAGCTTAGAATCCCCTGGAGGGGCCGGGGACTATGGCTACACCTTC. Protein: CASSLESPGGAGDYGYTF.

This chain links TRBV7-2 with TRBJ1-1; 8 bases are a match to TRBD1. The germline gives CDR1 SGHTA, CDR2 FQGNSA. The junction had 2 bases not matched to a gene; V was cut back by 1 base and J by 4 bases. The CDR3 loop spans 14 amino acids. CDR3 bases: TGTGCCAGCAGCTTAGGGCAGGGGGCCACTGAAGCTTTCTTT. Protein product: CASSLGQGATEAFF. Combining the CDR3 with reference TRBV7-2 and TRBJ1-1 gives the whole variable domain GAGVSQSPSNKVTEKGKDVELRCDPISGHTALYWYRQSLGQGLEFLIYFQGNSAPDKSGLPSDRFSAERTGGSVSTLTIQRTQQEDSAVYLCASSLGQGATEAFFGQGTRLTVV.

This chain connects TRBV19 to TRBJ2-2, with 7 positions matching TRBD2. Germline V gives CDR1 LNHDA, CDR2 SQIVND (reference sequence). J was trimmed by 1 base and V by 1 base; bases with no gene match: 0. This CDR3 comprises 15 residues. CDR3 protein: CASSIVAGNTGELFF. In DNA form, the CDR3 reads TGTGCCAGTAGTATAGTAGCGGGGAACACCGGGGAGCTGTTTTTT.

The chain employs TRBV28 and TRBJ1-4; 7 nucleotides agree with TRBD1. The junction had 10 bases not matched to a gene; V was cut back by 5 bases and J by 7 bases. Germline V gene data show CDR1 as MDHEN and CDR2 as SYDVKM. The CDR3 has 15 amino acids. The chain's CDR3 is CASSRINRGVEKLFF. The CDR3 DNA follows: TGTGCCAGCAGTCGTATTAACAGGGGAGTTGAAAAACTGTTTTTT.

The chain employs TRBV20-1 and TRBJ2-7, with 8 bases matching TRBD2. V trimming: 6 bases; J trimming: 6 bases; junction bases outside the gene matches: 10. This CDR3 contains 13 residues. Per germline, CDR1 DFQATT and CDR2 SNEGSKA (reference sequence). The CDR3 DNA follows: TGCAGTGCGAGTAGCGGGAAGCTGCGCGAGCAGTACTTC. Translated: CSASSGKLREQYF.

The chain recombines TRBV18 with TRBJ2-2, with D perhaps matching TRBD1 (6 bases). The V gene lost 8 bases and the J gene lost 2 bases, with 15 bases spanning the gap. In germline, CDR1 is KGHSH, CDR2 LQKENI. The CDR3 runs to 15 residues. The CDR3 spells CASTGQPLNTGELFF. The DNA for the CDR3 is TGTGCCAGCACCGGACAGCCTCTTAACACCGGGGAGCTGTTTTTT. Combining the CDR3 with reference TRBV18 and TRBJ2-2 gives the whole variable domain NAGVMQNPRHLVRRRGQEARLRCSPMKGHSHVYWYRQLPEEGLKFMVYLQKENIIDESGMPKERFSAEFPKEGPSILRIQQVVRGDSAAYFCASTGQPLNTGELFFGEGSRLTVL.

The chain recombines TRBV19 with TRBJ2-5; 10 nucleotides line up with TRBD2. CDR1 is LNHDA, CDR2 SQIVND, per germline (reference sequence). The J segment lost 0 bases and the V segment lost 6 bases, leaving 4 bases of the junction unmatched. The CDR3 covers 15 residues. The CDR3 loop reads CASSPGLAYQETQYF. The CDR3 DNA is TGTGCCAGTAGCCCGGGACTAGCGTACCAAGAGACCCAGTACTTC.

The genes are TRBV6-5 and TRBJ1-5, with TRBD1 identical over 9 bases. The V gene end was trimmed by 6 bases and the J gene end by 4 bases; junction bases not matched to a gene: 7. CDR1 MNHEY and CDR2 SVGAGI come from the germline V gene. This CDR3 has 15 amino acids. The CDR3: CASRNRGLGNQPQHF. The CDR3 DNA follows: TGTGCCAGCAGGAACAGGGGGCTAGGGAATCAGCCCCAGCATTTT.

This chain uses TRBV11-3 with TRBJ1-3; 9 bases fit TRBD1. V shed 6 bases and J 8 bases; nucleotides not matched to a gene: 14. The germline V gene encodes CDR1 SGHNT and CDR2 YENEEA. This CDR3 has 16 amino acids. The CDR3 region has the DNA TGTGCCAGCAGTCAAGGCGGACAGGGGATAAAGGACACCATATATTTT. Encoded protein: CASSQGGQGIKDTIYF.

CDR3 nucleotide sequence: TGTGCCAGTAGTTCAAAGCGGGAGGGCCTCTACAATGAGCAGTTCTTC. It yields the protein CASSSKREGLYNEQFF. The chain uses TRBV19 and TRBJ2-1; 10 bases map to TRBD2. The germline V gene encodes CDR1 LNHDA and CDR2 SQIVND (reference sequence). V gave up 5 bases and J gave up 3 bases; unmatched junction bases: 7. This CDR3 region has 16 residues. Full variable domain (rest looked up from reference TRBV19 and TRBJ2-1): DGGITQSPKYLFRKEGQNVTLSCEQNLNHDAMYWYRQDPGQGLRLIYYSQIVNDFQKGDIAEGYSVSREKKESFPLTVTSAQKNPTAFYLCASSSKREGLYNEQFFGPGTRLTVL.

This chain joins TRBV9 and TRBJ2-7; D gene ambiguous. The CDR3 length is 15 residues. Germline V lookup: CDR1 SGDLS, CDR2 YYNGEE. Trimming cost V 0 bases and J 7 bases, with 17 bases left between them. As DNA, the CDR3 is TGTGCCAGCAGCGTAGGGTTATGGAGCGCGCCTGAGCAGTACTTC. Translating it yields CASSVGLWSAPEQYF.

The chain couples TRBV9 to TRBJ2-6; D is perhaps TRBD1 (6 bases). Trimming cost V 3 bases and J 4 bases, with 14 bases left between them. Germline values: CDR1 SGDLS, CDR2 YYNGEE. The CDR3 runs 16 residues. The CDR3 DNA is TGTGCCAGCAGCGGGAGACAGGCGCCGGGGGCCAACGTCCTGACTTTC. Protein product: CASSGRQAPGANVLTF.

This chain links TRBV7-8 with TRBJ1-2; 9 nucleotides match TRBD1. Trimming cost V 5 bases and J 3 bases; bases outside gene matches: 10. The germline CDR1 and CDR2 sequences are SGHVS and FQNEAQ. This CDR3 is built from 16 residues. The CDR3, as DNA: TGTGCCAGCAGCATCTCCGGGACAGGGAGGGACTATGGCTACACCTTC. Translation gives CASSISGTGRDYGYTF.

V gene TRBV5-6 combines with J gene TRBJ1-5; TRBD1 matches 8 bases. The V segment lost 2 bases and the J segment 13 bases; nucleotides outside the gene matches: 11. The germline V gene has CDR1 SGHDT and CDR2 YYEEEE. The CDR3 covers 14 residues. The CDR3 region has the DNA TGTGCCAGCAGCTTTGGCAGGGGGCGGGGGTCTCAGCATTTT. It translates to CASSFGRGRGSQHF.

The chain is built from TRBV5-5 and TRBJ1-6; TRBD1 agrees at 7 bases. The germline gives CDR1 SGHKS, CDR2 YYEKEE (reference sequence). Unmatched junction bases numbered 7, after V lost 4 bases and J lost 9 bases. This CDR3 has 14 residues. The CDR3 DNA reads as TGTGCCAGCAGCCCCGACAGGGTACGTTCACCCCTCCACTTT. It is translated as CASSPDRVRSPLHF.

The chain combines TRBV20-1 with TRBJ2-5; D not certain. Germline CDR1 reads DFQATT; CDR2 reads SNEGSKA (reference sequence). CDR3 length: 11 residues. DNA of the CDR3: TGCACCGGCCGGCAGGTCGAGACCCAGTACTTC. This encodes CTGRQVETQYF.

The chain has TRBV7-9 and TRBJ1-1, with 11 bases matching TRBD1. Germline V lookup: CDR1 SEHNR, CDR2 FQNEAQ (reference sequence). The CDR3 consists of 19 residues. V was clipped by 1 base and J by 7 bases; unmatched bases: 17. The CDR3 reads CASSLVPPGQGASSFEAFF. DNA for the CDR3: TGTGCCAGCAGCTTAGTCCCACCTGGACAGGGGGCTTCGTCTTTTGAAGCTTTCTTT.

The V gene is TRBV13, the J gene TRBJ1-4; D ambiguous. There are 15 residues in the CDR3. The germline V and J ends were trimmed by 5 bases and 8 bases, with 18 bases remaining between them. In germline, CDR1 is PRHDT, CDR2 FYEKMQ (reference sequence). CDR3 region: CASSPRTGLGEKLFF. CDR3 DNA: TGTGCCAGCAGCCCCAGGACGGGATTGGGGGAAAAACTGTTTTTT. Full variable domain (missing parts from reference TRBV13 and TRBJ1-4): AAGVIQSPRHLIKEKRETATLKCYPIPRHDTVYWYQQGPGQDPQFLISFYEKMQSDKGSIPDRFSAQQFSDYHSELNMSSLELGDSALYFCASSPRTGLGEKLFFGSGTQLSVL.